These T cell receptor beta chains were read from a single sample in a study of cytomegalovirus exposure and HLA in healthy donors. Sequencing was performed with immunoSEQ multiplex PCR; in TCRdb, only in-frame clones are kept and a portion is missing. The sample contains roughly 80,000 clones, approximately 80% of which appear only once. Sequences were obtained from PBMCs. These receptors were collected from a man aged 40-49 years in good health and CMV-seronegative. CDR3s include the opening cysteine and the closing phenylalanine or tryptophan. D genes are given only for firm matches. Rows may omit the clone size; those that give it use once, few, many or a size class.

TRBV4-2,TRBJ2-3,16,.,TRBD1,CASSQGDRGQTDTQYF,TGTGCCAGCAGCCAAGGGGACAGGGGGCAGACAGATACGCAGTATTTT
TRBV19,TRBJ1-4,12,.,TRBD1,CASSDRVEKLFF,TGTGCCAGTTCTGACAGGGTGGAAAAACTGTTTTTT
TRBV29-1,TRBJ1-5,13,.,.,CSVVWGGDQPQHF,TGCAGCGTTGTATGGGGGGGAGATCAGCCCCAGCATTTT
TRBV9,TRBJ2-5,18,.,TRBD2,CASSVGLLAGGSQETQYF,TGTGCCAGCAGCGTAGGGCTACTAGCGGGGGGGAGCCAAGAGACCCAGTACTTC
TRBV30,TRBJ1-5,13,.,TRBD1,CAWSAGGGQPQHF,TGTGCCTGGAGTGCAGGGGGCGGTCAGCCCCAGCATTTT
TRBV7-3,TRBJ1-2,14,few,.,CASSLIGGPYGYTF,TGTGCCAGCAGCTTAATCGGGGGGCCCTATGGCTACACCTTC
TRBV6-6,TRBJ1-4,16,.,TRBD1,CASSYSTGATNEKLFF,TGTGCCAGCAGTTACTCGACAGGGGCCACTAATGAAAAACTGTTTTTT
TRBV5-4,TRBJ1-2,15,.,.,CASSPGGAASHGYTF,TGTGCCAGCAGCCCCGGCGGGGCCGCATCGCATGGCTACACCTTC
TRBV6-5,TRBJ1-1,13,.,.,CASSGQMNTEAFF,TGTGCCAGCAGCGGACAAATGAACACTGAAGCTTTCTTT
TRBV9,TRBJ1-4,15,.,TRBD1,CASSVTGTANEKLFF,TGTGCCAGCAGCGTAACCGGGACAGCTAATGAAAAACTGTTTTTT
TRBV30,TRBJ2-3,12,few,.,CAWSVRGTRQYF,TGTGCCTGGAGTGTACGGGGGACGAGGCAGTATTTT
TRBV27,TRBJ1-6,15,.,.,CASTFLPGPGSPLHF,TGTGCCAGCACCTTCCTGCCGGGCCCGGGATCACCCCTCCACTTT
TRBV5-1,TRBJ2-1,13,once,TRBD1,CASSPGQNNEQFF,TGCGCCAGCAGCCCGGGACAGAACAATGAGCAGTTCTTC
TRBV19,TRBJ2-5,15,.,.,CASSMGRTAQETQYF,TGTGCCAGTAGTATGGGTCGGACAGCTCAAGAGACCCAGTACTTC
TRBV5-5,TRBJ2-3,14,.,.,CASSLAPSRDTQYF,TGTGCCAGCAGCTTGGCGCCTAGCCGAGATACGCAGTATTTT
TRBV18,TRBJ1-3,16,.,TRBD1,CASSSGQGSSGNTIYF,TGTGCCAGCTCATCCGGACAGGGGAGCTCTGGAAACACCATATATTTT
TRBV30,TRBJ1-6,14,.,TRBD1,CAWRGQGGNSPLHF,TGTGCCTGGAGGGGACAGGGGGGAAATTCACCCCTCCACTTT
TRBV7-2,TRBJ1-2,15,.,TRBD1,CASRPRQGWGYGYTF,TGTGCCAGCAGACCTAGACAGGGCTGGGGCTATGGCTACACCTTC
TRBV25-1,TRBJ2-7,16,.,.,CASSAPQGNQYTEQYF,TGTGCCAGCAGTGCACCCCAGGGGAATCAGTACACCGAGCAGTACTTC
TRBV5-1,TRBJ2-3,19,.,TRBD2,CASSFRTSGGASQTDTQYF,TGCGCCAGCAGCTTTCGGACTAGCGGGGGAGCTTCACAAACAGATACGCAGTATTTT
TRBV7-2,TRBJ2-3,15,.,.,CASSKGGANPDTQYF,TGTGCCAGCAGTAAGGGGGGGGCTAACCCAGATACGCAGTATTTT
TRBV2,TRBJ2-7,14,.,TRBD1,CASSDPGTAYEQYF,TGTGCCAGCAGCGACCCCGGGACAGCCTACGAGCAGTACTTC
TRBV23-1,TRBJ2-7,18,.,TRBD1,CASSQSRYQGQGAHEQYF,TGCGCCAGCAGTCAATCGAGGTATCAAGGACAGGGGGCCCACGAGCAGTACTTC
TRBV6-6,TRBJ1-6,16,.,.,CASSYSKPGGNSPLHF,TGTGCCAGCAGTTACTCGAAGCCGGGGGGGAATTCACCCCTCCACTTT